Sequencing of this T cell receptor beta chain was carried out in a study of T-cell reconstitution after alpha-beta-depleted transplantation in children. Trimming left V 1 base short and J 3 bases short, with 14 bases between. The CDR3 totals 15 residues. Germline V gene lookup returns CDR1 SGHDT and CDR2 YYEEEE. In this sample, this clonotype turned up many times. TCRbeta library construction was performed incorporating unique molecular identifiers. TCRdb reanalysed the PCR reads using MiXCR and keeps one entry per CDR3 protein. Among some 43,000 distinct CDR3 sequences, around a tenth were seen once, and the ten largest hold 27%.

This chain joins TRBV5-6 and TRBJ2-7, with D perhaps TRBD2 (6 bases). The TCR comes from a male patient aged 2 to 10 who had a stem cell transplant for chronic granulomatous disease, so the T cells may come from the graft donor. Sequenced here: PBMCs, mostly from graft donor cells, sampled 60 days after TCRalphabeta/CD19-depleted stem cell transplant. The CDR3 sequence: CASSLLSGSGYEQYF. The CDR3 DNA reads as TGTGCCAGCAGCTTGCTCAGCGGGTCGGGCTACGAGCAGTACTTC.